These T cell receptor beta chains were read from a single sample in a study of long-term antiretroviral therapy in people with HIV. The protocol was immunoSEQ multiplex PCR, while the TCRdb copy is restricted to in-frame clones and leaves out a portion. The table has around 35,000 clones, around 97% seen once. This sample comprised unsorted PBMCs, obtained 6.9 years after starting antiretroviral therapy. The receptors come from a man younger than 45 with HIV. CDR3s include the opening cysteine and the closing phenylalanine or tryptophan. The order of the fields is J gene, V gene, clone size, D gene, CDR3 protein, CDR3 DNA. D genes are given only for firm matches. A clone size is listed for some rows: how often the clone was seen (once, few, many), or a class if it is expanded.

TRBJ2-2,TRBV13,NA,NA,CASSPRAGSGGELFF,TGTGCCAGCAGCCCCCGGGCAGGGAGTGGCGGGGAGCTGTTTTTT
TRBJ2-4,TRBV27,NA,TRBD1,CASKTGFAKNIQYF,TGTGCCAGCAAGACAGGGTTCGCCAAAAACATTCAGTACTTC
TRBJ1-4,TRBV5-5,NA,NA,CASSQWGRGIEIMKKLFF,TGTGCCAGCAGCCAATGGGGGCGCGGGATAGAAATAATGAAAAAACTGTTTTTT
TRBJ1-4,TRBV29-1,NA,NA,CSARSGITNEKLFF,TGCAGCGCTCGCTCAGGGATAACTAATGAAAAACTGTTTTTT
TRBJ2-1,TRBV7-2,NA,NA,CASIVYPTYNEQFF,TGTGCCAGCATTGTCTACCCCACCTACAATGAGCAGTTCTTC
TRBJ2-3,TRBV11-2,NA,NA,CASNHGGRADTQYF,TGTGCCAGCAACCATGGGGGTCGGGCAGATACGCAGTATTTT
TRBJ2-2,TRBV28,NA,NA,CASSPVQGTTGELFF,TGTGCCAGCAGCCCCGTACAGGGTACCACCGGGGAGCTGTTTTTT
TRBJ2-5,TRBV7-9,NA,NA,CASSWAGRWQETQYF,TGTGCCAGCAGCTGGGCGGGGAGGTGGCAAGAGACCCAGTACTTC
TRBJ2-1,TRBV13,once,TRBD1,CASTSIGQEFNEQFF,TGTGCCAGCACCTCTATCGGACAGGAATTCAATGAGCAGTTCTTC
TRBJ1-1,TRBV15,NA,NA,CAVSSSFMNTEAFF,TGTGCCGTCTCATCGAGCTTCATGAACACTGAAGCTTTCTTT
TRBJ2-7,TRBV5-5,NA,NA,CASSFRLGPYEQYF,TGTGCCAGCAGCTTTAGACTTGGACCCTACGAGCAGTACTTC
TRBJ2-2,TRBV6-1,NA,TRBD2,CASSVGGSRTGELFF,TGTGCCAGCAGTGTGGGGGGGAGTCGCACCGGGGAGCTGTTTTTT
TRBJ1-5,TRBV18,NA,NA,CASSPLTGPVSSNSNQPQHF,TGTGCCAGCTCACCGCTAACGGGACCTGTCTCTTCGAATAGCAATCAGCCCCAGCATTTT
TRBJ2-3,TRBV7-2,NA,TRBD2,CASSVSGSTDTQYF,TGTGCCAGCAGCGTGAGCGGGAGTACAGATACGCAGTATTTT
TRBJ1-5,TRBV21-1,NA,NA,CASSKGGQGPYSNQPQHF,TGTGCCAGCAGCAAAGGGGGACAGGGCCCTTATAGCAATCAGCCCCAGCATTTT
TRBJ1-2,TRBV11-2,NA,NA,CASSGGYGYTF,TGTGCCAGCAGTGGGGGCTATGGCTACACCTTC